This T cell receptor (beta chain) was sequenced in a study of blood T cell repertoires in COVID-19. This table comes from immunoSEQ multiplex PCR, and its TCRdb copy is limited to in-frame clones, with some not included. The sample lists 110,000 to 150,000 clones, 78% occurring once. Germline CDR1 reads SGHRS; CDR2 reads YFSETQ. V was pared by 0 bases and J by 3 bases, with 9 bases between. The CDR3 is 14 residues long. The rearrangement links TRBV5-1 to TRBJ1-1, with unresolved D. The sample consisted of PBMCs or T cells enriched from blood (not recorded which). The TCR was taken from a woman between 45 and 60 years old who had recovered from COVID-19. The CDR3 DNA reads as TGCGCCAGCAGCTTGGGCCCTCAGTACACTGAAGCTTTCTTT. It encodes CASSLGPQYTEAFF.